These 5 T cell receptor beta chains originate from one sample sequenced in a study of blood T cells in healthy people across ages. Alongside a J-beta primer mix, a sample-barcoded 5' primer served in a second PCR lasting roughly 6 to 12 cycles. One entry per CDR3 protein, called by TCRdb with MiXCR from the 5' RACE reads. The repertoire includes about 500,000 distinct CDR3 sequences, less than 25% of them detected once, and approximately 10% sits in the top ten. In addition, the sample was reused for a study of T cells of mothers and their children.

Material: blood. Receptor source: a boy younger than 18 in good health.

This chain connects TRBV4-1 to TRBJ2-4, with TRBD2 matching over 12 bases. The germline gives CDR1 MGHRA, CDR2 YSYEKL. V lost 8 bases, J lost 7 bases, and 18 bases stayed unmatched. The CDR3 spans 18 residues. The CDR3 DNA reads TGCGCCAGCCTGAGGAGTCTAGCGGGAGGGCCAGGGTCGAACATTCAGTACTTC. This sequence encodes CASLRSLAGGPGSNIQYF.

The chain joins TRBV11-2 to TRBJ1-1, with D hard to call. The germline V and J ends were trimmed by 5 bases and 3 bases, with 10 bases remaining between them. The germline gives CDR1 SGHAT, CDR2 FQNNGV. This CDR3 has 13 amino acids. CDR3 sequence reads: CASSIGRDTEAFF. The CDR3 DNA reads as TGTGCCAGCAGCATTGGACGGGACACTGAAGCTTTCTTT.

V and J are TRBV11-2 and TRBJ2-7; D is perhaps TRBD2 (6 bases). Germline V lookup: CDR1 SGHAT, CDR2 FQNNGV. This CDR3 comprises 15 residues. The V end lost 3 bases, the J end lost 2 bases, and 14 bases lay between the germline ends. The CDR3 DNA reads TGTGCCAGCAGCTTGAGTGGAGGGTCTCCCTACGAGCAGTACTTC. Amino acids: CASSLSGGSPYEQYF.

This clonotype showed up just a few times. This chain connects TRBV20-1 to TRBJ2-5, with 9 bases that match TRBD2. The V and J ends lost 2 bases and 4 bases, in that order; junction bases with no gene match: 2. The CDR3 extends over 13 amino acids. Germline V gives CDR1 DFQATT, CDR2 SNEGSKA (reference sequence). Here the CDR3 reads CSARYSGRETQYF. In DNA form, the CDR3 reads TGCAGTGCTAGATATAGCGGGAGAGAGACCCAGTACTTC.

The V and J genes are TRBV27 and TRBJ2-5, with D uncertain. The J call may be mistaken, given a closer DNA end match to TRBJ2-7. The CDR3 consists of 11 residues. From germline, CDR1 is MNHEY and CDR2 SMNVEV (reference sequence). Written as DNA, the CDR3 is TGTGCCAACGGCGCCACCTACGAGCAGTACTTC. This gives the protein CANGATYEQYF.